This entry lists 28 T cell receptor beta chains sequenced from one sample in a study of T cells after somatic rescue of genetic block. Clones were sequenced by immunoSEQ multiplex PCR, and TCRdb holds only the in-frame ones, with some missing. The sample carries 70,000 or so clones, around 90% recorded once. The material sequenced was peripheral blood mononuclear cells (PBMCs). The source is a man aged 35 to 55.

V gene TRBV4-1 combines with J gene TRBJ1-2; TRBD1 is a possible D gene (5 bases). Germline CDR1 and CDR2: MGHRA and YSYEKL. The CDR3 totals 16 residues. The V end was cut by 3 bases, the J end by 4 bases, with 18 bases between. DNA for the CDR3: TGCGCCAGCAGCCATGGAGCGGCAGGGTCGGGCTATGGCTACACCTTC. It is translated as CASSHGAAGSGYGYTF.

The J gene is TRBJ2-2, the V gene TRBV5-1; D unresolved. This CDR3 region has 14 residues. V was pared by 4 bases and J by 4 bases, with 11 bases between. Germline loops: CDR1 SGHRS, CDR2 YFSETQ. For the CDR3, the DNA is TGCGCCAGCAGCAGCCCTCCGGCCACCGGGGAGCTGTTTTTT. Residues: CASSSPPATGELFF.

The V gene is TRBV4-1, the J gene TRBJ2-3; 8 bases line up with TRBD2. The trim removed 9 bases at V and 4 bases at J, leaving 12 bases unmatched. This CDR3 is 15 amino acids long. Germline values: CDR1 MGHRA, CDR2 YSYEKL. Here the CDR3 reads CASVSAGARSDTQYF. Written as DNA, the CDR3 is TGCGCCAGTGTTTCAGCGGGAGCAAGATCAGATACGCAGTATTTT.

This chain connects TRBV5-5 to TRBJ2-3; tentatively, D is TRBD1 (5 bases). V was clipped by 0 bases and J by 1 base, with 12 bases between them. Germline V CDR1 and CDR2: SGHKS, YYEKEE (reference sequence). The CDR3 consists of 16 residues. CDR3 protein: CASSLDPGIGTDTQYF. The CDR3 region has the DNA TGTGCCAGCAGCTTGGATCCAGGGATCGGCACAGATACGCAGTATTTT. Looking up the rest from reference TRBV5-5 and TRBJ2-3 gives the full variable domain: DAGVTQSPTHLIKTRGQQVTLRCSPISGHKSVSWYQQVLGQGPQFIFQYYEKEERGRGNFPDRFSARQFPNYSSELNVNALLLGDSALYLCASSLDPGIGTDTQYFGPGTRLTVL.

The CDR3, as DNA: TGTGCCATCAGCGGACAAACGGATGGCTACACCTTC. Translation: CAISGQTDGYTF. The V and J genes are TRBV10-3 and TRBJ1-2; D is possibly TRBD1 (5 bases). Trimming pared 6 bases from V and 6 bases from J, leaving 11 bases between. The CDR3 contains 12 residues. Germline CDR1 and CDR2: ENHRY and SYGVKD.

V and J are TRBV2 and TRBJ1-6; 8 bases map to TRBD1. V lost 3 bases and J lost 5; bases outside the gene matches: 6. Germline assignment: CDR1 SNHLY and CDR2 FYNNEI. CDR3 length: 16 residues. CDR3 sequence reads: CASSEQGAINNSPLHF. The CDR3 DNA reads as TGTGCCAGCAGTGAGCAGGGGGCGATCAATAATTCACCCCTCCACTTT.

This clone was detected once. The V call is TRBV11-3, the J call TRBJ2-1; TRBD2 aligns across 7 bases. Germline-derived CDR1 and CDR2 are SGHNT and YENEEA. The CDR3 has 15 amino acids. After removal of 1 base from V and 0 bases from J, the junction contained 0 bases not matched to a gene. The DNA of the CDR3 is TGTGCCAGCAGCTTAGGGGGGGGCTCCTACAATGAGCAGTTCTTC. Protein: CASSLGGGSYNEQFF.

This rearrangement joins TRBV4-1 to TRBJ1-5, with D possibly TRBD1 on 5 matching bases. CDR1 is MGHRA, CDR2 YSYEKL, per germline. CDR3 length equals 15 residues. V was cut by 0 bases and J by 3 bases, with 9 bases left in between. This chain's CDR3 is CASSQEGPANQPQHF. The CDR3 DNA follows: TGCGCCAGCAGCCAAGAGGGGCCCGCCAATCAGCCCCAGCATTTT.

The genes are TRBV11-2 and TRBJ2-3, with 10 bases identical to TRBD2. This CDR3 contains 15 residues. Germline V gives CDR1 SGHAT, CDR2 FQNNGV. The V segment lost 6 bases and the J segment 3 bases; nucleotides outside the gene matches: 6. This CDR3 is CASRRSGRETDTQYF. The CDR3 nucleotides are TGTGCCAGCAGGAGAAGCGGGAGGGAAACAGATACGCAGTATTTT.

CDR3 residues: CASSLERLGAGNTIYF. The CDR3 DNA follows: TGTGCCAGCAGCTTAGAAAGATTGGGGGCTGGAAACACCATATATTTT. This chain uses TRBV7-2 with TRBJ1-3; TRBD1 is a possible D gene (5 bases). CDR3 length equals 16 residues. Germline V gene sequence: CDR1 SGHTA, CDR2 FQGNSA. Trimming shortened V by 1 base and J by 2 bases, and 12 bases separated the two germline ends. The variable domain in full, completed from reference TRBV7-2 and TRBJ1-3, reads GAGVSQSPSNKVTEKGKDVELRCDPISGHTALYWYRQSLGQGLEFLIYFQGNSAPDKSGLPSDRFSAERTGGSVSTLTIQRTQQEDSAVYLCASSLERLGAGNTIYFGEGSWLTVV.

This clone was recorded only once. V usage is TRBV9 and J usage is TRBJ1-2, with no clear D. The CDR3 spans 12 residues. V lost 4 bases and J lost 8, with 12 bases in between. Looked up from germline, CDR1 is SGDLS and CDR2 is YYNGEE. Written as DNA, the CDR3 is TGTGCCAGCAGCACCCGACGGGGAGGCTACACCTTC. Residues: CASSTRRGGYTF.

The chain uses TRBV4-1 and TRBJ1-6; D ambiguous. This CDR3 has 16 amino acids. The V gene's germline CDR1 is MGHRA and CDR2 YSYEKL. Trimming pared 0 bases from V and 2 bases from J, leaving 8 bases between. CDR3 region: CASSQDWETYNSPLHF. The CDR3 nucleotides are TGCGCCAGCAGCCAAGACTGGGAGACCTATAATTCACCCCTCCACTTT.

V is TRBV6-6 and J is TRBJ2-2, with D tentatively TRBD1 or TRBD2 (6 bases each). CDR3 length: 14 amino acids. With 7 bases removed from V and 5 bases from J, the gap between germline ends came to 14 bases. In germline, CDR1 is MNHNY, CDR2 SVGAGI (reference sequence). The CDR3 nucleotides are TGTGCCAGCACCACCACGGGGGCGACCGGGGAGCTGTTTTTT. Translated: CASTTTGATGELFF.

This chain joins TRBV28 and TRBJ1-4; the D is unclear. Deletions cut 4 bases from V and 4 bases from J, with 13 bases between. The germline V gene has CDR1 MDHEN and CDR2 SYDVKM. This CDR3 is built from 15 residues. The CDR3 coding sequence is TGTGCCAGCAGTTCTATACCCGGAAATAATGAAAAACTGTTTTTT. Its protein is CASSSIPGNNEKLFF.

V and J are TRBV6-1 and TRBJ1-2, with TRBD1 identical over 7 bases. J gave up 2 bases and V 1 base, and 4 bases lay outside the gene matches. The CDR3 length is 15 residues. CDR1 is MNHNS, CDR2 SASEGT, per germline. CDR3 bases: TGTGCCAGCAGTGAAGGACAGGGTCTAAACTATGGCTACACCTTC. Translating it yields CASSEGQGLNYGYTF.

V and J are TRBV5-1 and TRBJ2-6, with 7 bases aligning to TRBD1. With V trimmed by 3 bases and J by 2 bases, 2 bases remained unmatched. CDR1 is SGHRS, CDR2 YFSETQ, per germline. CDR3 size: 15 residues. The CDR3 here is CASSYTGAGANVLTF. CDR3 in DNA: TGCGCCAGCAGCTATACAGGGGCTGGGGCCAACGTCCTGACTTTC. The full variable domain, with the rest looked up from reference TRBV5-1 and TRBJ2-6, is KAGVTQTPRYLIKTRGQQVTLSCSPISGHRSVSWYQQTPGQGLQFLFEYFSETQRNKGNFPGRFSGRQFSNSRSEMNVSTLELGDSALYLCASSYTGAGANVLTFGAGSRLTVL.

The chain carries TRBV18 and TRBJ1-2; D gene ambiguous. With 2 bases removed from V and 2 bases from J, the gap between germline ends came to 6 bases. CDR3 length: 13 amino acids. Germline lookup yields CDR1 KGHSH and CDR2 LQKENI. The CDR3 bases are TGTGCCAGCTCACCAGACACCAACTATGGCTACACCTTC. Translation: CASSPDTNYGYTF.

This rearrangement joins TRBV19 to TRBJ2-2; 7 bases match TRBD1. This CDR3 is built from 16 residues. V shed 1 base, J shed 2 bases, and the junction held 4 bases outside the gene matches. Germline CDR1 is LNHDA and CDR2 is SQIVND (reference sequence). The CDR3 DNA reads TGTGCCAGTAGTATAGGGACAGGCCCAAACACCGGGGAGCTGTTTTTT. It translates to CASSIGTGPNTGELFF.

V and J are TRBV19 and TRBJ2-6; tentatively, D is TRBD1 (6 bases). This CDR3 region has 16 residues. Germline values: CDR1 LNHDA, CDR2 SQIVND (reference sequence). V was cut by 0 bases and J by 3 bases, with 9 bases left in between. The DNA of the CDR3 is TGTGCCAGTAGTATAGATAGGGGGAATGGGGCCAACGTCCTGACTTTC. Amino acids: CASSIDRGNGANVLTF.

This sequence joins TRBV19 and TRBJ1-4; D may be TRBD1 (5 bases). Trimming left V 3 bases short and J 3 bases short, with 14 bases between. Germline CDR1 LNHDA, CDR2 SQIVND (reference sequence). The CDR3 totals 16 residues. Here the CDR3 DNA reads TGTGCCAGTAGTATTCTAGGAGGGACTTCTAATGAAAAACTGTTTTTT. This translates into CASSILGGTSNEKLFF.

As for this clone: The same CDR3 can be traced to other DNA sequences in this sample. The chain uses TRBV15 and TRBJ2-5; 10 bases map to TRBD1. V lost 3 bases to trimming and J lost 5 bases; unmatched junction nucleotides: 0. This CDR3 is built from 13 residues. Germline CDR1 reads LNHNV; CDR2 reads YYDKDF (reference sequence). CDR3 sequence (DNA): TGTGCCACCAGCAGGGACAGGGGGGAGACCCAGTACTTC. Translation: CATSRDRGETQYF.

This clone was seen more than once but under ten times. The chain joins TRBV9 to TRBJ1-6; D not resolved. Germline V gene lookup returns CDR1 SGDLS and CDR2 YYNGEE. The CDR3 consists of 14 residues. Trimming left V 5 bases short and J 6 bases short, with 12 bases between. The CDR3 protein is CASSAGSGNSPLHF. The CDR3 nucleotides read TGTGCCAGCAGTGCAGGTTCGGGTAATTCACCCCTCCACTTT.

The CDR3 here is CASSLGVPYEQYF. The CDR3 coding sequence is TGCGCCAGCAGCTTGGGCGTCCCTTACGAGCAGTACTTC. This chain links TRBV5-1 with TRBJ2-7; no clear D gene. V was clipped by 0 bases and J by 4 bases, with 8 bases between them. Germline CDR1 SGHRS, CDR2 YFSETQ. The CDR3 loop spans 13 amino acids.

The gene calls are TRBV6-1 and TRBJ2-2, with TRBD2 matching over 13 bases. V was pared by 4 bases and J by 5 bases, with 4 bases of the junction left unmatched. The CDR3 spans 16 residues. Germline CDR1 MNHNS, CDR2 SASEGT. DNA for the CDR3: TGTGCCAGCAGTGGAGGACTAGCGGGAGCGACCGGGGAGCTGTTTTTT. Amino acids: CASSGGLAGATGELFF.

The chain uses TRBV7-9 and TRBJ2-1, with 7 bases that match TRBD1. This CDR3 contains 16 residues. V lost 5 bases and J lost 1; bases outside the gene matches: 8. The V gene's germline CDR1 is SEHNR and CDR2 FQNEAQ (reference sequence). The CDR3: CASSPVDRASYNEQFF. The CDR3 nucleotides are TGTGCCAGCAGCCCCGTAGACAGGGCGTCCTACAATGAGCAGTTCTTC.

The V gene is TRBV11-2, the J gene TRBJ1-2, with 7 bases lining up with TRBD1. Trimming took 5 bases from V and 1 from J; bases not matched to a gene: 1. Per germline, CDR1 SGHAT and CDR2 FQNNGV. The CDR3 sequence is 13 residues long. CDR3 loop: CASSQGVNYGYTF. CDR3 nucleotides: TGTGCCAGCAGCCAGGGGGTTAACTATGGCTACACCTTC. The whole variable domain, remainder taken from reference TRBV11-2 and TRBJ1-2, is EAGVAQSPRYKIIEKRQSVAFWCNPISGHATLYWYQQILGQGPKLLIQFQNNGVVDDSQLPKDRFSAERLKGVDSTLKIQPAKLEDSAVYLCASSQGVNYGYTFGSGTRLTVV.

V and J are TRBV5-1 and TRBJ1-4; D is possibly TRBD1 (5 bases). V gave up 3 bases and J gave up 4 bases, with 13 bases separating them. CDR3 length: 15 residues. Germline V CDR1 and CDR2: SGHRS, YFSETQ. CDR3 sequence (DNA): TGCGCCAGCAGCTCCATAGGGGACCTTAATGAAAAACTGTTTTTT. Protein product: CASSSIGDLNEKLFF.

This chain connects TRBV7-2 to TRBJ2-5, with TRBD2 identical over 9 bases. The CDR3 consists of 17 residues. J was trimmed by 5 bases and V by 1 base; bases with no gene match: 11. Germline V gene data show CDR1 as SGHTA and CDR2 as FQGNSA. CDR3 nucleotides: TGTGCCAGCAGCTTAGGGACTAGCGCGGGCAGATTGGAGACCCAGTACTTC. Its translation: CASSLGTSAGRLETQYF. Drawing the rest from reference TRBV7-2 and TRBJ2-5, the complete variable domain is GAGVSQSPSNKVTEKGKDVELRCDPISGHTALYWYRQSLGQGLEFLIYFQGNSAPDKSGLPSDRFSAERTGGSVSTLTIQRTQQEDSAVYLCASSLGTSAGRLETQYFGPGTRLLVL.